This T cell receptor beta chain was sequenced in a study of early T cells in non-severe SARS-CoV-2 infection. The overall study: Sequenced bulk RNA came from whole blood that was unsorted, and chains were unpaired. Findings of the study overall: There was a bias toward anti-spike CD8 responses in VDJdb matching, which missed private and CD4 specificities.

In the library, individual cDNA molecules carried attached unique molecular identifiers. TCRdb processed the 5' RACE reads anew with MiXCR; each CDR3 protein has one entry. The table records tens of thousands of distinct CDR3 sequences, roughly 5% of them present only once. This CDR3 is 12 amino acids long. Germline CDR1 and CDR2: SGHRS and YFSETQ. The V and J ends lost 2 bases and 5 bases respectively, with 5 bases between them. This clonotype came up many times. The target antigen is unknown. The receptor's source is an adult who was a healthcare worker with PCR-confirmed SARS-CoV-2 infection or an uninfected control (not recorded which). This chain links TRBV5-1 with TRBJ2-1, with D hard to call. Sequencing was performed on whole blood. The CDR3 region is CASSLLDNEQFF. CDR3 nucleotides: TGCGCCAGCAGCTTACTGGACAATGAGCAGTTCTTC.